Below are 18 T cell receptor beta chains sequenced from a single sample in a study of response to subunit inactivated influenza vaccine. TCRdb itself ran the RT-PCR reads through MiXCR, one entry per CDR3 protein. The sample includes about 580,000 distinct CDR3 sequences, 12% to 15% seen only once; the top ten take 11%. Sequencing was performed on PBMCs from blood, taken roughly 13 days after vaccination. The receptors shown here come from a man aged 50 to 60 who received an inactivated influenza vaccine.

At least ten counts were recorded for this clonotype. The CDR3 sequence: CASSSVAGGQSDTQYF. The CDR3 region has the DNA TGTGCCAGCAGCTCGGTGGCGGGGGGCCAATCTGATACGCAGTATTTT. The V gene is TRBV7-2, the J gene TRBJ2-3; 8 nucleotides agree with TRBD2. There are 16 residues in the CDR3. Germline V lookup: CDR1 SGHTA, CDR2 FQGNSA. The V gene end was trimmed by 4 bases and the J gene end by 6 bases; junction bases not matched to a gene: 12.

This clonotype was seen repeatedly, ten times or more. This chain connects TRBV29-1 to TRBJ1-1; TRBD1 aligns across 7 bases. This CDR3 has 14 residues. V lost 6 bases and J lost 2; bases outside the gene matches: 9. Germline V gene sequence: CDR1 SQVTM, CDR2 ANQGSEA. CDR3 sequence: CSVSQTGLNTEAFF. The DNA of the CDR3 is TGCAGCGTCTCGCAGACAGGGCTAAACACTGAAGCTTTCTTT.

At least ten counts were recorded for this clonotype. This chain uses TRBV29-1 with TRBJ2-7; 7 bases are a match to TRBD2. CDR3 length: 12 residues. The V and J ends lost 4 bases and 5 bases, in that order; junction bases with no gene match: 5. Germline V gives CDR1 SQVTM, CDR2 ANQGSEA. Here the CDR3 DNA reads TGCAGCGTTGGGGCGGGAGACGACGAGCAGTACTTC. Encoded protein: CSVGAGDDEQYF.

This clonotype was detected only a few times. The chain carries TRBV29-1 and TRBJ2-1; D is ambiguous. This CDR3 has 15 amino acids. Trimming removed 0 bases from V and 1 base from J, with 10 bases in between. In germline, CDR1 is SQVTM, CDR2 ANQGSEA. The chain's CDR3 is CSVEDLADSYNEQFF. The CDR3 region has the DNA TGCAGCGTTGAAGATCTGGCAGATTCCTACAATGAGCAGTTCTTC.

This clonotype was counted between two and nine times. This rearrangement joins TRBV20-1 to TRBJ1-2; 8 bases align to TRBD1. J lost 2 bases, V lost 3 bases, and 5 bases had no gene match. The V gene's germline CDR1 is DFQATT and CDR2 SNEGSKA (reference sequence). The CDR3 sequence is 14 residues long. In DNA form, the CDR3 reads TGCAGTGCTAGGCGACAGGGGTGGAACTATGGCTACACCTTC. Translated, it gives CSARRQGWNYGYTF.

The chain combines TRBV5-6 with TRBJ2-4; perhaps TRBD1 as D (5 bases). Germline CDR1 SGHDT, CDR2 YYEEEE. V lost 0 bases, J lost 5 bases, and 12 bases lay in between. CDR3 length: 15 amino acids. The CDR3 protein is CASSLAGRVENIQYF. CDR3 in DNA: TGTGCCAGCAGCTTGGCTGGCAGGGTGGAAAACATTCAGTACTTC.

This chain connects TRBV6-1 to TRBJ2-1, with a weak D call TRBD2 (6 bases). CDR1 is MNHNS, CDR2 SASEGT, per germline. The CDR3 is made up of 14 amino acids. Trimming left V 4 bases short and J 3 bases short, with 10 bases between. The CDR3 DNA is TGTGCCAGCAGTGCCGGGACTGACTACAATGAGCAGTTCTTC. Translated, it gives CASSAGTDYNEQFF.

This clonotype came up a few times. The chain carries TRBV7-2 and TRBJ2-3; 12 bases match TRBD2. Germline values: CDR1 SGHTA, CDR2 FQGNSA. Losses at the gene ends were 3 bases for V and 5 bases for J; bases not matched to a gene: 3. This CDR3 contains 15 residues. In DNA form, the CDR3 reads TGTGCCAGCAGCTTGACTAGCGGGAGTGGAGATACGCAGTATTTT. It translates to CASSLTSGSGDTQYF.

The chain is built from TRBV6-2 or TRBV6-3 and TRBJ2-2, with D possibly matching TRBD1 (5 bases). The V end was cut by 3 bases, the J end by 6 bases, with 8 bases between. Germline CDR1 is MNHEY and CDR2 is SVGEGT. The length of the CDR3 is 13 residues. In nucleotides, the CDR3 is TGTGCCAGCAGTTATCAGGGTCCCGGGGAGCTGTTTTTT. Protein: CASSYQGPGELFF.

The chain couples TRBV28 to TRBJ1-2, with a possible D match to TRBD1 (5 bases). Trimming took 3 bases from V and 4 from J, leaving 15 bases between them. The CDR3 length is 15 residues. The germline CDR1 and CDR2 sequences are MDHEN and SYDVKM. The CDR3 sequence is CASSLAGTLGYGYTF. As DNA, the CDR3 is TGTGCCAGCAGTTTGGCAGGGACCCTTGGCTATGGCTACACCTTC.

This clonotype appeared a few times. Here the CDR3 reads CASSLRLAGINEQFF. The CDR3 bases are TGTGCCAGCAGTTTGAGACTAGCGGGTATCAATGAGCAGTTCTTC. This rearrangement joins TRBV27 to TRBJ2-1; TRBD2 aligns across 10 bases. The germline V gene encodes CDR1 MNHEY and CDR2 SMNVEV (reference sequence). V was clipped by 3 bases and J by 6 bases; unmatched bases: 5. The CDR3 sequence is 15 residues long.

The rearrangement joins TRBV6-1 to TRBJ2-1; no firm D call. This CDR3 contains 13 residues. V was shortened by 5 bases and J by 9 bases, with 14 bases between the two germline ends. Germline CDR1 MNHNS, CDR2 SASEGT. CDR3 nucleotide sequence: TGTGCCAGCAGTACCGTACCGGGCCTTGAGCAGTTCTTC. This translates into CASSTVPGLEQFF.

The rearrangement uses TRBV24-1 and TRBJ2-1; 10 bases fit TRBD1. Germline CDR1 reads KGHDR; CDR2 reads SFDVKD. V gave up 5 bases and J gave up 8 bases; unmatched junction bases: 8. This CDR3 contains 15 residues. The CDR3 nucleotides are TGTGCCACCAGTGCCGGGGACAGGGGCCGGGATGAGCAGTTCTTC. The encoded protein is CATSAGDRGRDEQFF.

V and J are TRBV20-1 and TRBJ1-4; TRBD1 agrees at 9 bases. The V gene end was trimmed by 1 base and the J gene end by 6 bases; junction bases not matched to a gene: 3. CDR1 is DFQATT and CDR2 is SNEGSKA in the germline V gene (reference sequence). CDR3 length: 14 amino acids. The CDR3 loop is CSARVWDRDEKLFF. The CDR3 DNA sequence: TGCAGTGCTAGAGTGTGGGACAGGGATGAAAAACTGTTTTTT.

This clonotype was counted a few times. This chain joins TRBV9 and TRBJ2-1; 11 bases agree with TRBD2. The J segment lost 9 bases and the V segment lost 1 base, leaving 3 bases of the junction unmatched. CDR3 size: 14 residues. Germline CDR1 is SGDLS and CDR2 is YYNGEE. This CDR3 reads CASSVIGLAGEQFF. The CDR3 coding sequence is TGTGCCAGCAGCGTAATCGGACTAGCGGGTGAGCAGTTCTTC.

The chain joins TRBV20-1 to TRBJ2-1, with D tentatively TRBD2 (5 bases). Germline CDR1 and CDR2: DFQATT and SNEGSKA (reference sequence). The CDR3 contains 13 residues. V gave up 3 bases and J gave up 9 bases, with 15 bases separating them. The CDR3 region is CSASGVLRGEQFF. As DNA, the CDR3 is TGCAGTGCTAGCGGGGTCTTACGGGGTGAGCAGTTCTTC.

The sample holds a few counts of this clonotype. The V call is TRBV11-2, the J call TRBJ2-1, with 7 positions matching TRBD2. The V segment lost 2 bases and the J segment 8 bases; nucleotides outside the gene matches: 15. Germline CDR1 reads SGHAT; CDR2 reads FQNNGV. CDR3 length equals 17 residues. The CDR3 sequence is CASSLILGGGSFDEQFF. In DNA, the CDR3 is TGTGCCAGCAGCTTAATCTTAGGAGGCGGGAGTTTCGATGAGCAGTTCTTC.

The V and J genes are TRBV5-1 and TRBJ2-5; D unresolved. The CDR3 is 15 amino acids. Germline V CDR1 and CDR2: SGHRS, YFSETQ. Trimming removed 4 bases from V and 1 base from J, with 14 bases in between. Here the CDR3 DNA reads TGCGCCAGCAGCCTGGCCGGTTCGGCCCAAGAGACCCAGTACTTC. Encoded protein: CASSLAGSAQETQYF.